The entry below describes one TCR beta chain. This specimen belongs to a study of Ad26.COV2.S vaccination and SARS-CoV-2 variants. Clones were sequenced by immunoSEQ multiplex PCR, and TCRdb holds only the in-frame ones, with some missing. The sample lists hundreds of thousands of clones; around 89% were seen once. Treatment meaning: some 20 received Ad26.COV2.S at low or high dose, single or two shots; roughly five received placebo; per-sample allocation not given. At day 63 after the first vaccine or placebo injection, samples were drawn. The CDR3 consists of 15 residues. Trimming took 6 bases from V and 0 from J; bases not matched to a gene: 4. Germline V gene lookup returns CDR1 SNHLY and CDR2 FYNNEI.

J is TRBJ2-2 and V is TRBV2; 7 nucleotides agree with TRBD1. The source material was peripheral blood, sampled in a trial of Ad26.COV2.S vaccine versus placebo. The receptor was derived from a person aged 18-65 years who received the Ad26.COV2.S COVID-19 vaccine or a placebo. CDR3 loop: CASSIQGTNTGELFF. As DNA, the CDR3 is TGTGCCAGCAGCATACAGGGGACGAACACCGGGGAGCTGTTTTTT. Together with reference TRBV2 and TRBJ2-2, the CDR3 gives the full variable domain: EPEVTQTPSHQVTQMGQEVILRCVPISNHLYFYWYRQILGQKVEFLVSFYNNEISEKSEIFDDQFSVERPDGSNFTLKIRSTKLEDSAMYFCASSIQGTNTGELFFGEGSRLTVL.